This T cell receptor beta chain is from a study of T cells in localized non-small cell lung cancer. In regard to this clone: Its target is unknown.

Study findings and constraints: Only one tumor region was sequenced, so heterogeneity remains possible. Uninvolved adjacent lung had the highest recorded T cell clonality, with tumor below it. Appearing in adjacent lung were a median roughly 57 of the top 100 tumor clones. Higher blood T cell density tracked longer overall survival.

This table comes from immunoSEQ multiplex PCR, and its TCRdb copy is limited to in-frame clones, with some not included. The sample lists 30,000 to 40,000 clones; around 80% were seen once. The starting material was peripheral blood, obtained before any cancer treatment. This TCR was sampled from a male donor older than 55 with stage II squamous cell lung carcinoma.

The CDR3 loop is CASSSDRAQETQYF. The CDR3 DNA follows: TGTGCCAGCAGCTCGGACAGGGCGCAAGAGACCCAGTACTTC. The chain uses TRBV11-1 and TRBJ2-5; 8 nucleotides match TRBD1. Germline CDR1 is SGHAT and CDR2 is FQDESV (reference sequence). The CDR3 contains 14 residues. J lost 2 bases, V lost 4 bases, and 3 bases had no gene match.